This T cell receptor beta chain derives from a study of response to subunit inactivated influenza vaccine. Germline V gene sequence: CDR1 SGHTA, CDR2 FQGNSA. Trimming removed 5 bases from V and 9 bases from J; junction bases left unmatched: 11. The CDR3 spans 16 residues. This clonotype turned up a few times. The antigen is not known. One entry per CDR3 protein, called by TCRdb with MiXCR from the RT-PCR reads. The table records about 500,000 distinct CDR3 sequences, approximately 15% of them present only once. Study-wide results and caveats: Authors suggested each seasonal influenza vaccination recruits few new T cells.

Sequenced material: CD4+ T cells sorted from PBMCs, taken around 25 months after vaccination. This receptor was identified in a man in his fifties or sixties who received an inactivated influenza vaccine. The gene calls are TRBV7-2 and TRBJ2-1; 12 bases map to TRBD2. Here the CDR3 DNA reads TGTGCCAGCAGCCCGACTAGCGGGAGTGGTTTCGGTGAGCAGTTCTTC. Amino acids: CASSPTSGSGFGEQFF.